This passage covers 9 T cell receptor beta chains from one sample sequenced in a study of blood T cell repertoires in COVID-19. Only in-frame clones appear in the TCRdb table, and some are missing; sequencing was by immunoSEQ multiplex PCR. The repertoire holds 120,000 to 150,000 clones, with under 90% as singletons. The source material was peripheral blood. Source of these receptors: a human donor in a cohort sampled during active COVID-19.

V gene TRBV5-8 combines with J gene TRBJ1-6, with D perhaps TRBD1 (5 bases). In germline, CDR1 is SGHTS, CDR2 YDEGEE. Trimming cost V 2 bases and J 6 bases, with 18 bases left between them. The CDR3 runs 17 residues. CDR3 sequence (DNA): TGTGCCAGCAGCTTTCGGGTCGGCGGGACGGGTAATTCACCCCTCCACTTT. Protein: CASSFRVGGTGNSPLHF.

V is TRBV27 and J is TRBJ1-1; D perhaps matches TRBD1 (5 bases). The germline V and J ends were trimmed by 5 bases and 4 bases, with 11 bases remaining between them. There are 13 residues in the CDR3. The germline gives CDR1 MNHEY, CDR2 SMNVEV (reference sequence). The CDR3 reads CASSATVITEAFF. The CDR3 coding sequence is TGTGCCAGCAGTGCGACAGTTATCACTGAAGCTTTCTTT.

The chain uses TRBV2 and TRBJ1-2; 10 bases fit TRBD1. The germline CDR1 and CDR2 sequences are SNHLY and FYNNEI. After removal of 8 bases from V and 8 bases from J, the junction contained 8 bases not matched to a gene. This CDR3 has 13 amino acids. The CDR3 reads CASLGQGTHGYTF. CDR3 in DNA: TGTGCCAGCCTGGGACAGGGGACGCACGGCTACACCTTC.

The CDR3, as DNA: TGCAGTGCTAGACCGGACACTGAAGCTTTCTTT. This translates into CSARPDTEAFF. The chain combines TRBV20-1 with TRBJ1-1, with no clear D. Germline CDR1 is DFQATT and CDR2 is SNEGSKA (reference sequence). The V and J ends lost 2 bases and 3 bases respectively, with 4 bases between them. The CDR3 runs 11 residues.

This clone was found a few times. The chain uses TRBV6-5 and TRBJ2-7; 9 nucleotides line up with TRBD1. Germline CDR1 is MNHEY and CDR2 is SVGAGI. The CDR3 covers 13 residues. J was trimmed by 7 bases and V by 6 bases; bases with no gene match: 7. DNA of the CDR3: TGTGCCAGCAGCCGGGACAGGGCACAAGAGCAGTACTTC. Its protein product is CASSRDRAQEQYF.

The chain recombines TRBV5-1 with TRBJ2-7, with TRBD1 matching 8 bases. Germline CDR1 and CDR2: SGHRS and YFSETQ. The CDR3 has 14 residues. V lost 4 bases and J lost 2; bases outside the gene matches: 5. CDR3 residues: CASSTRQGTYEQYF. For the CDR3, the DNA is TGCGCCAGCAGCACCCGACAGGGGACCTACGAGCAGTACTTC.

The V and J genes are TRBV15 and TRBJ2-3; TRBD2 agrees at 7 bases. Trimming cost V 5 bases and J 6 bases; bases outside gene matches: 17. Germline V gene lookup returns CDR1 LNHNV and CDR2 YYDKDF (reference sequence). CDR3 size: 17 residues. The CDR3 here is CATSAAGQAGAGDTQYF. The DNA for the CDR3 is TGTGCCACCAGCGCAGCCGGGCAGGCGGGAGCCGGGGATACGCAGTATTTT.

The chain couples TRBV3-1 (or the pseudogene TRBV3-2) to TRBJ1-5; perhaps TRBD1 as D (5 bases). In germline, CDR1 is LGHDT, CDR2 YNNKEL (reference sequence). The CDR3 runs to 16 residues. Trimming removed 3 bases from V and 1 base from J, with 13 bases in between. DNA for the CDR3: TGTGCCAGCAGCCAGTCAGGGACTTCAAGCAATCAGCCCCAGCATTTT. Protein product: CASSQSGTSSNQPQHF.

CDR3 DNA sequence: TGTGCCAGCAGCCAAGAAAGGACTACCTACGAGCAGTACTTC. Encoded protein: CASSQERTTYEQYF. The chain has TRBV4-2 and TRBJ2-7, with D possibly TRBD2 on 6 matching bases. The CDR3 totals 14 residues. Between the trimmed V and J ends, which lost 0 bases and 2 bases, there was a span of 8 bases. CDR1 and CDR2 (germline): LGHNA, YNFKEQ.